These 18 T cell receptor beta chains originate from one sample sequenced in a study of T-cell reconstitution after alpha-beta-depleted transplantation in children. It was with unique molecular identifiers that the TCRbeta library was prepared. TCRdb independently ran MiXCR on the PCR reads; one entry per CDR3 protein. The sample yields over 150,000 distinct CDR3 sequences, roughly 7.5% seen once. The sequencing used PBMCs from the stem cell graft donor, collected from the stem cell graft. The receptors originated from a human donor who donated a stem cell graft to a child with Wiskott-Aldrich syndrome.

This clonotype was seen many times. The rearrangement uses TRBV12-3 or TRBV12-4 and TRBJ2-7, with 8 bases identical to TRBD1. V lost 4 bases to trimming and J lost 4 bases; unmatched junction nucleotides: 9. CDR3 length: 15 amino acids. As DNA, the CDR3 is TGTGCCAGCAGTTCGATCTCTCACAGGGGGTACGAGCAGTACTTC. This encodes CASSSISHRGYEQYF.

This clonotype was observed a handful of times. The chain is built from TRBV20-1 and TRBJ2-2; D not certain. The CDR3 consists of 14 residues. The germline V and J ends were trimmed by 3 bases and 1 base, with 9 bases remaining between them. Looked up from germline, CDR1 is DFQATT and CDR2 is SNEGSKA (reference sequence). CDR3: CSARERVNTGELFF. The CDR3 bases are TGCAGTGCTAGGGAACGGGTGAACACCGGGGAGCTGTTTTTT.

Ten or more counts support this clonotype. The CDR3 DNA reads TGCAGCGTTGAAGAGGCCCGGAACAGGGCTGGAGGCTACACCTTC. It is translated as CSVEEARNRAGGYTF. The rearrangement joins TRBV29-1 to TRBJ1-2, with D maybe TRBD1 (6 bases). Germline V CDR1 and CDR2: SQVTM, ANQGSEA. Trimming took 0 bases from V and 8 from J, leaving 19 bases between them. CDR3 length: 15 residues. Variable domain in full (rest from reference TRBV29-1 and TRBJ1-2): SAVISQKPSRDICQRGTSLTIQCQVDSQVTMMFWYRQQPGQSLTLIATANQGSEATYESGFVIDKFPISRPNLTFSTLTVSNMSPEDSSIYLCSVEEARNRAGGYTFGSGTRLTVV.

This clonotype was seen at least ten times. This chain links TRBV20-1 with TRBJ1-5, with D unclear. With 0 bases removed from V and 5 bases from J, the gap between germline ends came to 20 bases. Germline values: CDR1 DFQATT, CDR2 SNEGSKA (reference sequence). The CDR3 extends over 17 amino acids. This CDR3 is CSARDDMATLGYQPQHF. The CDR3 DNA follows: TGCAGTGCTAGAGATGATATGGCCACTCTGGGTTATCAGCCCCAGCATTTT.

At least ten counts were recorded for this clonotype. This chain joins TRBV7-2 and TRBJ2-5; D is ambiguous. V was cut by 5 bases and J by 5 bases, with 12 bases left in between. This CDR3 comprises 13 residues. The germline V gene has CDR1 SGHTA and CDR2 FQGNSA. In DNA form, the CDR3 reads TGTGCCAGCAGCCTAGGTGGAAGGGAGACCCAGTACTTC. This encodes CASSLGGRETQYF.

This clonotype was recorded at least ten times. The rearrangement joins TRBV5-1 to TRBJ2-1, with TRBD1 as a possible D gene (6 bases). CDR3 size: 17 residues. Trimming left V 4 bases short and J 2 bases short, with 19 bases between. Germline V gives CDR1 SGHRS, CDR2 YFSETQ. The CDR3 DNA sequence: TGCGCCAGCAGCCCCCGAGGACAGCATCCTGCCTACAATGAGCAGTTCTTC. The encoded protein is CASSPRGQHPAYNEQFF.

There are many counts of this clonotype. The chain recombines TRBV7-6 with TRBJ2-1; 13 bases align to TRBD2. Germline trimming cut 1 base from V and 2 bases from J; bases unmatched to any gene: 2. Germline V gene lookup returns CDR1 SGHVS and CDR2 FNYEAQ. The CDR3 contains 17 residues. The CDR3 reads CASSLGTSGSPYNEQFF. CDR3 bases: TGTGCCAGCAGCTTAGGGACTAGCGGGAGTCCCTACAATGAGCAGTTCTTC.

This clonotype has a handful of counts. The J gene is TRBJ2-5, the V gene TRBV20-1; tentative D call: TRBD1 (6 bases). The CDR3 is made up of 12 amino acids. Germline CDR1 reads DFQATT; CDR2 reads SNEGSKA (reference sequence). The ends were cut back, 5 bases at V and 2 bases at J, with 9 bases in the middle. The CDR3 region has the DNA TGCAGTGCTTCGACAGGACAAGAGACCCAGTACTTC. Amino acid sequence: CSASTGQETQYF.

This clonotype was picked up many times. The V call is TRBV5-1, the J call TRBJ1-1, with 11 bases matching TRBD1. Looked up from germline, CDR1 is SGHRS and CDR2 is YFSETQ. The V and J ends lost 0 bases and 1 base, in that order; junction bases with no gene match: 2. The CDR3 spans 16 residues. CDR3 bases: TGCGCCAGCAGCTTGGACGGGACAGGGGGGAACACTGAAGCTTTCTTT. Protein product: CASSLDGTGGNTEAFF.

This clonotype was seen many times. The CDR3 DNA follows: TGTGCCAGCAGTTTGGATGGGTCCACAGATACGCAGTATTTT. This translates into CASSLDGSTDTQYF. This chain joins TRBV12-3 or TRBV12-4 and TRBJ2-3; D gene uncertain. This CDR3 comprises 14 residues. Trimming removed 3 bases from V and 2 bases from J, with 9 bases in between.

In this sample, this clonotype turned up many times. V gene TRBV5-1 combines with J gene TRBJ2-1, with 14 bases aligning to TRBD2. This CDR3 contains 18 residues. V trimming: 4 bases; J trimming: 0 bases; junction bases outside the gene matches: 6. Looked up from germline, CDR1 is SGHRS and CDR2 is YFSETQ. DNA of the CDR3: TGCGCCAGCAGCCCGGGACTAGCGGGAGCCCTCTCCTACAATGAGCAGTTCTTC. Translation: CASSPGLAGALSYNEQFF.

V usage is TRBV5-1 and J usage is TRBJ1-1; weak D call: TRBD1 (5 bases). V was trimmed by 1 base and J by 0 bases, leaving 13 bases between them. The CDR3 covers 16 residues. Looked up from germline, CDR1 is SGHRS and CDR2 is YFSETQ. CDR3 nucleotide sequence: TGCGCCAGCAGCTTGCCGGGACCCCGGGTGAACACTGAAGCTTTCTTT. Protein: CASSLPGPRVNTEAFF.

This clonotype showed up many times. The chain employs TRBV3-1 and TRBJ2-1, with a possible D match to TRBD2 (5 bases). Germline loops: CDR1 LGHDT, CDR2 YNNKEL (reference sequence). V dropped 3 bases and J dropped 10 bases, with 7 bases sitting between them. The CDR3 extends over 11 amino acids. CDR3 sequence reads: CASSQEREQFF. The CDR3 DNA sequence: TGTGCCAGCAGCCAGGAGCGGGAGCAGTTCTTC.

This clonotype has ten or more counts. The rearrangement joins TRBV12-3 or TRBV12-4 to TRBJ1-5, with D maybe TRBD1 (6 bases). The germline V and J ends were trimmed by 6 bases and 7 bases, with 19 bases remaining between them. This CDR3 spans 15 amino acids. The DNA of the CDR3 is TGTGCCAGCAGCCTAACCTCAGGGGAACGCCAGCCCCAGCATTTT. Protein: CASSLTSGERQPQHF.

This clonotype occurred many times. The V gene is TRBV20-1, the J gene TRBJ2-7; maybe TRBD1 (5 bases). With 5 bases removed from V and 1 base from J, the gap between germline ends came to 6 bases. Per the germline V gene, CDR1 is DFQATT and CDR2 is SNEGSKA (reference sequence). The CDR3 contains 11 residues. The CDR3 here is CSAGQSYEQYF. CDR3 nucleotides: TGCAGTGCTGGACAATCCTACGAGCAGTACTTC.

This clonotype was detected many times. This rearrangement joins TRBV25-1 to TRBJ2-7; D gene unclear. The CDR3 length is 13 residues. The germline V gene encodes CDR1 MGHDK and CDR2 SYGVNS. V lost 4 bases to trimming and J lost 5 bases, with 12 bases between them. The CDR3 reads CASSGGIPNEQYF. The CDR3 DNA reads as TGTGCCAGCAGTGGTGGGATCCCCAACGAGCAGTACTTC.

V usage is TRBV5-4 and J usage is TRBJ2-7; 7 nucleotides agree with TRBD2. The CDR3 sequence is 16 residues long. Losses at the gene ends were 1 base for V and 5 bases for J; bases not matched to a gene: 12. Germline lookup yields CDR1 SGHNT and CDR2 YYREEE (reference sequence). CDR3 sequence (DNA): TGTGCCAGCAGCTTGAACCCGATCGGGGGGAGGGACGAGCAGTACTTC. Translated: CASSLNPIGGRDEQYF. Drawing the rest from reference TRBV5-4 and TRBJ2-7, the complete variable domain is ETGVTQSPTHLIKTRGQQVTLRCSSQSGHNTVSWYQQALGQGPQFIFQYYREEENGRGNFPPRFSGLQFPNYSSELNVNALELDDSALYLCASSLNPIGGRDEQYFGPGTRLTVT.

This clonotype appeared many times. The rearrangement links TRBV12-3 or TRBV12-4 to TRBJ1-2; D is perhaps TRBD1 (6 bases). With 6 bases removed from V and 10 bases from J, the gap between germline ends came to 18 bases. This CDR3 has 13 residues. The CDR3 nucleotides are TGTGCCAGCAGCCCTGAGTTAACAGGGTACTACACCTTC. It specifies CASSPELTGYYTF.